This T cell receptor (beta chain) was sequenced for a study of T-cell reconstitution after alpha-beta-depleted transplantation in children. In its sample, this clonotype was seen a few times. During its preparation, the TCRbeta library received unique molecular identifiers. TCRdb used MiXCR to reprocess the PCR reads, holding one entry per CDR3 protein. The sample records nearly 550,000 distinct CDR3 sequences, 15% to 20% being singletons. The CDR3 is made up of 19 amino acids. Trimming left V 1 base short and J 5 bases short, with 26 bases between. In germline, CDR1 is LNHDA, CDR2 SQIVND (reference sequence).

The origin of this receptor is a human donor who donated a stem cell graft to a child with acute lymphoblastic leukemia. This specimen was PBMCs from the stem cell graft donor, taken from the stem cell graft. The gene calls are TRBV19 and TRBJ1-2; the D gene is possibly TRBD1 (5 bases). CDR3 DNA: TGTGCCAGTAGTATAGGTCCAGGGAACCCAGCACGACTACCTTATGGCTACACCTTC. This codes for CASSIGPGNPARLPYGYTF.